One and the same sample provided the 20 T cell receptor beta chains below, sequenced in a study of identical twins. TCRdb recomputed calls from the 5' RACE reads with MiXCR, one row per CDR3 protein. The table has under 250,000 distinct CDR3 sequences, roughly a tenth seen once. Sequenced material: memory (CD45RO+) T cells sorted from blood. The receptor set was obtained from a woman between 18 and 30 years old in good health.

The sample holds many counts of this clonotype. The genes are TRBV3-1 and TRBJ2-7; a weak D match, TRBD2 (5 bases). The CDR3 runs 13 residues. CDR1 and CDR2 (germline): LGHDT, YNNKEL (reference sequence). V lost 4 bases, J lost 3 bases, and 10 bases lay in between. The CDR3: CASSPSGHYEQYF. Written as DNA, the CDR3 is TGTGCCAGCAGCCCCAGCGGCCACTACGAGCAGTACTTC.

The rearrangement joins TRBV18 to TRBJ1-2; 8 bases map to TRBD1. V gave up 4 bases and J gave up 6 bases; unmatched junction bases: 4. Germline CDR1 and CDR2: KGHSH and LQKENI. There are 13 residues in the CDR3. CDR3 amino acids: CASSQNRGDGYTF. CDR3 DNA: TGTGCCAGCTCACAAAACAGGGGGGATGGCTACACCTTC.

This chain uses TRBV3-1 with TRBJ2-1; tentatively, D is TRBD2 (6 bases). Germline V gene lookup returns CDR1 LGHDT and CDR2 YNNKEL (reference sequence). The CDR3 has 15 residues. Trimming removed 5 bases from V and 9 bases from J, with 20 bases in between. CDR3: CASSFPPPTSTEQFF. CDR3 bases: TGTGCCAGCAGCTTCCCGCCCCCCACTAGCACTGAGCAGTTCTTC.

V and J are TRBV5-1 and TRBJ2-5; no reliable D call. The CDR3 consists of 11 residues. Trimming left V 4 bases short and J 5 bases short, with 6 bases between. Germline assignment: CDR1 SGHRS and CDR2 YFSETQ. The CDR3 spells CASSTTETQYF. In nucleotides, the CDR3 is TGCGCCAGCAGCACTACGGAGACCCAGTACTTC.

The rearrangement uses TRBV5-1 and TRBJ2-1; 8 nucleotides agree with TRBD2. Trimming cost V 4 bases and J 2 bases; bases outside gene matches: 5. CDR1 is SGHRS, CDR2 YFSETQ, per germline. The length of the CDR3 is 15 residues. CDR3 nucleotides: TGCGCCAGCAGCCCCCGGGGGGGAGCCTACAATGAGCAGTTCTTC. The encoded protein is CASSPRGGAYNEQFF. The full variable domain, completed using reference TRBV5-1 and TRBJ2-1, is KAGVTQTPRYLIKTRGQQVTLSCSPISGHRSVSWYQQTPGQGLQFLFEYFSETQRNKGNFPGRFSGRQFSNSRSEMNVSTLELGDSALYLCASSPRGGAYNEQFFGPGTRLTVL.

This clonotype was detected only a few times. V is TRBV15 and J is TRBJ1-4, with a tentative D call TRBD1 (6 bases). The CDR3 has 13 amino acids. V was pared by 3 bases and J by 8 bases, with 10 bases between. Germline values: CDR1 LNHNV, CDR2 YYDKDF (reference sequence). The CDR3 bases are TGTGCCACCAGCAGCAGGGGAAGCGAAAAACTGTTTTTT. It encodes CATSSRGSEKLFF.

This clonotype was picked up a small number of times. The chain employs TRBV10-3 and TRBJ2-5; the D is unclear. V dropped 8 bases and J dropped 2 bases, with 15 bases sitting between them. Germline CDR1 ENHRY, CDR2 SYGVKD. The CDR3 runs to 14 residues. In DNA form, the CDR3 reads TGTGCCATCGCGGCAGCGTTTGGTCAAGAGACCCAGTACTTC. This encodes CAIAAAFGQETQYF.

This clonotype was observed many times. The chain carries TRBV20-1 and TRBJ2-1; tentative D call: TRBD1 (6 bases). Deletions cut 8 bases from V and 7 bases from J, with 21 bases between. Per the germline V gene, CDR1 is DFQATT and CDR2 is SNEGSKA (reference sequence). This CDR3 has 14 amino acids. The CDR3 spells CSTGAGAVRNEQFF. The CDR3 DNA sequence: TGCAGTACCGGAGCAGGGGCCGTTCGGAATGAGCAGTTCTTC.

This clonotype showed up just a few times. The chain carries TRBV6-2 or TRBV6-3 and TRBJ2-7; 7 bases line up with TRBD2. Losses at the gene ends were 2 bases for V and 2 bases for J; bases not matched to a gene: 6. The germline V gene has CDR1 MNHEY and CDR2 SVGEGT. This CDR3 is 15 amino acids long. The CDR3 nucleotides read TGTGCCAGCAGTTACGTCCGCGGGGGACCCTACGAGCAGTACTTC. Amino acids: CASSYVRGGPYEQYF.

This clonotype turned up a few times. This chain joins TRBV10-3 and TRBJ2-1; no reliable D call. The ends were cut back, 6 bases at V and 9 bases at J, with 18 bases in the middle. The CDR3 totals 14 residues. In germline, CDR1 is ENHRY, CDR2 SYGVKD. The CDR3 DNA sequence: TGTGCCATCAGAAGGGCCAGCTATTTGGGTGAGCAGTTCTTC. Its protein is CAIRRASYLGEQFF.

Only a few counts were recorded for this clonotype. This chain uses TRBV3-1 with TRBJ2-1, with a tentative D call TRBD1 (5 bases). V was clipped by 0 bases and J by 6 bases, with 15 bases between them. Germline V CDR1 and CDR2: LGHDT, YNNKEL (reference sequence). The CDR3 runs to 16 residues. The CDR3 nucleotides read TGTGCCAGCAGCCAAGAAGGGGCGGCACGGGCCAATGAGCAGTTCTTC. Encoded protein: CASSQEGAARANEQFF.

There are a few counts of this clonotype. The chain combines TRBV2 with TRBJ1-1; D is unclear. This CDR3 is 13 amino acids long. V shed 10 bases and J shed 2 bases, with 14 bases lying between them. Germline loops: CDR1 SNHLY, CDR2 FYNNEI. CDR3 amino acids: CATSRDSNTEAFF. The CDR3, as DNA: TGTGCCACATCGAGGGATTCTAACACTGAAGCTTTCTTT.

The chain links TRBV29-1 to TRBJ2-3, with a possible D match to TRBD2 (5 bases). The CDR3 length is 13 residues. Germline V gene lookup returns CDR1 SQVTM and CDR2 ANQGSEA. V lost 5 bases and J lost 4, with 13 bases in between. In nucleotides, the CDR3 is TGCAGCGTTCGTGACCGGCGGGCAGATACGCAGTATTTT. This codes for CSVRDRRADTQYF.

J is TRBJ1-1 and V is TRBV6-1; 11 nucleotides agree with TRBD1. The CDR3 consists of 14 residues. CDR1 is MNHNS, CDR2 SASEGT, per germline. The V gene end was trimmed by 11 bases and the J gene end by 4 bases; junction bases not matched to a gene: 9. CDR3 nucleotide sequence: TGTGCCGCTGCGGGACAGGGGGGGATCACTGAAGCTTTCTTT. Amino acid sequence: CAAAGQGGITEAFF.

There are many counts of this clonotype. This rearrangement joins TRBV7-9 to TRBJ2-5; D not certain. CDR3 length: 11 amino acids. Germline assignment: CDR1 SEHNR and CDR2 FQNEAQ (reference sequence). V dropped 4 bases and J dropped 5 bases, with 5 bases sitting between them. The CDR3 sequence: CASSSAETQYF. The CDR3, as DNA: TGTGCCAGCAGCTCGGCGGAGACCCAGTACTTC.

This sequence joins TRBV10-1 and TRBJ1-4; D not resolved. CDR3 length equals 13 residues. Germline CDR1 reads WNHNN; CDR2 reads SYGVQD (reference sequence). V was trimmed by 8 bases and J by 1 base, leaving 8 bases between them. The CDR3 spells CASQRGTNEKLFF. In DNA form, the CDR3 reads TGCGCCAGCCAACGGGGAACTAATGAAAAACTGTTTTTT.

In this sample, this clonotype turned up a few times. This rearrangement joins TRBV28 to TRBJ2-7, with 9 bases that match TRBD1. CDR1 MDHEN and CDR2 SYDVKM come from the germline V gene. This CDR3 has 15 amino acids. V lost 6 bases and J lost 5; bases outside the gene matches: 11. CDR3 in amino acids: CASSLRDRVTHEQYF. DNA of the CDR3: TGTGCCAGCAGCCTAAGGGACAGGGTAACCCACGAGCAGTACTTC. The full variable domain, with the rest looked up from reference TRBV28 and TRBJ2-7, is DVKVTQSSRYLVKRTGEKVFLECVQDMDHENMFWYRQDPGLGLRLIYFSYDVKMKEKGDIPEGYSVSREKKERFSLILESASTNQTSMYLCASSLRDRVTHEQYFGPGTRLTVT.

V is TRBV4-3 and J is TRBJ2-3; D remains ambiguous. The CDR3 covers 14 residues. Germline CDR1 LGHNA, CDR2 YSLEER. The V and J ends lost 2 bases and 3 bases respectively, with 9 bases between them. CDR3 amino acids: CASSQSWYTDTQYF. The CDR3 bases are TGCGCCAGCAGCCAATCATGGTATACAGATACGCAGTATTTT.

This rearrangement joins TRBV7-3 to TRBJ2-3, with D possibly TRBD2 on 5 matching bases. The CDR3 is made up of 13 amino acids. Germline V gives CDR1 SGHTA, CDR2 FQGTGA. V dropped 2 bases and J dropped 6 bases, with 9 bases sitting between them. Written as DNA, the CDR3 is TGTGCCAGCAGCTTAGTCCGGGGTGATACGCAGTATTTT. Its translation: CASSLVRGDTQYF.

A few counts support this clonotype. The rearrangement links TRBV5-6 to TRBJ1-6, with D perhaps matching TRBD1 (5 bases). The CDR3 is 14 amino acids. Germline CDR1 and CDR2: SGHDT and YYEEEE. With 6 bases removed from V and 10 bases from J, the gap between germline ends came to 17 bases. The CDR3 DNA is TGTGCCAGCACCCATACCCGGGGGATCTCACCCCTCCACTTT. It codes for CASTHTRGISPLHF.